This T cell receptor beta chain was identified during a study of cytomegalovirus exposure and HLA in healthy donors. Study background: Of around 410 genotyped donors, around 80% grouped in the Caucasian-associated ancestry cluster.

Study-wide points: Roughly uniform sequencing depth across donors was assumed, possibly incorrectly. Most CMV-associated TCR beta chains appeared HLA-restricted in a later analysis.

Primers included in the PCR were 60 Vbeta and 13 Jbeta primers. Here immunoSEQ multiplex PCR was the method, and the copy in TCRdb shows in-frame clones only, minus some. The sample includes approximately 160,000 clones, about 81% of them seen just once. The trim removed 6 bases at V and 2 bases at J, leaving 7 bases unmatched. CDR1 is MNHNY, CDR2 SVGAGI, per germline (reference sequence). The CDR3 runs to 16 residues. About this clone itself: Its specificity is unknown.

The chain combines TRBV6-6 with TRBJ2-5; 12 bases are a match to TRBD2. Sequenced input: PBMCs. This TCR came from a woman aged 45-60 years in good health and CMV-seropositive. CDR3 in DNA: TGTGCCAGCAGACCGAGACTAGCGGGGGCTCAAGAGACCCAGTACTTC. Its translation is CASRPRLAGAQETQYF.